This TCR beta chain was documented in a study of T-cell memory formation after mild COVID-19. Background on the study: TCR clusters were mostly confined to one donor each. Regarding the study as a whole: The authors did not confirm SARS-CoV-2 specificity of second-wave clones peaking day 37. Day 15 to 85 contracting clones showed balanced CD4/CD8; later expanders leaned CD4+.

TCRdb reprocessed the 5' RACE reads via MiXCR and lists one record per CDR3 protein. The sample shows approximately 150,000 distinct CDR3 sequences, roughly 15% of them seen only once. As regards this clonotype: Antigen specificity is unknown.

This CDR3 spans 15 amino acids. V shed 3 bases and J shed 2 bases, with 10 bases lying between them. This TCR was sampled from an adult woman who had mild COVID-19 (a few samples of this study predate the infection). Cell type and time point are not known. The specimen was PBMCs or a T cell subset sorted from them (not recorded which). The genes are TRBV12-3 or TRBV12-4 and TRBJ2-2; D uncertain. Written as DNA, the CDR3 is TGTGCCAGCAGTTTCCGGCTGGGAAACACCGGGGAGCTGTTTTTT. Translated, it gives CASSFRLGNTGELFF.